The next 10 T cell receptor beta chains were all read from a single sample in a study of technical replicates of blood from a handful of donors. The data were produced by immunoSEQ multiplex PCR, yet TCRdb's version contains in-frame clones alone and is incomplete. This repertoire shows more than 60,000 clones, 85% to 95% found once; its top ten account for 0.41%. The sequencing sample was made of T cells isolated from PBMCs. All receptors derive from a human donor in good health.

This clone was detected only once. The chain links TRBV27 to TRBJ1-2; TRBD1 might be the D (5 bases). This CDR3 has 15 residues. V was trimmed by 3 bases and J by 4 bases, leaving 15 bases between them. Germline assignment: CDR1 MNHEY and CDR2 SMNVEV (reference sequence). The CDR3 region is CASSFSGLGIYGYTF. CDR3 DNA: TGTGCCAGCAGTTTCTCAGGGCTGGGTATCTATGGCTACACCTTC.

This clone was observed a single time. The chain links TRBV11-2 to TRBJ1-2; D unresolved. The germline CDR1 and CDR2 sequences are SGHAT and FQNNGV. This CDR3 is built from 12 residues. Trimming took 4 bases from V and 9 from J, leaving 12 bases between them. CDR3 region: CASSSQRSSYTF. DNA of the CDR3: TGTGCCAGCAGCTCCCAGAGGTCGAGCTACACCTTC.

The V gene is TRBV2, the J gene TRBJ1-4; TRBD1 might be the D (6 bases). V shed 5 bases and J shed 0 bases, with 10 bases lying between them. CDR1 is SNHLY, CDR2 FYNNEI, per germline. There are 15 residues in the CDR3. CDR3 nucleotide sequence: TGTGCCAGCAGTCGGACAGTTGCAACTAATGAAAAACTGTTTTTT. Translating gives CASSRTVATNEKLFF.

The chain has TRBV28 and TRBJ1-1, with a tentative D call TRBD1 (5 bases). The CDR3 spans 14 residues. V lost 1 base, J lost 5 bases, and 11 bases lay in between. Germline V gene data show CDR1 as MDHEN and CDR2 as SYDVKM. The CDR3: CASSLSAGKTEAFF. DNA for the CDR3: TGTGCCAGCAGTTTATCGGCAGGGAAAACTGAAGCTTTCTTT. The full variable domain, rest sourced from reference TRBV28 and TRBJ1-1, is DVKVTQSSRYLVKRTGEKVFLECVQDMDHENMFWYRQDPGLGLRLIYFSYDVKMKEKGDIPEGYSVSREKKERFSLILESASTNQTSMYLCASSLSAGKTEAFFGQGTRLTVV.

This rearrangement joins TRBV28 to TRBJ2-7, with D perhaps TRBD1 (6 bases). Germline CDR1 reads MDHEN; CDR2 reads SYDVKM. V lost 3 bases and J 3 bases, leaving 12 bases between the germline ends. The length of the CDR3 is 14 residues. CDR3 in DNA: TGTGCCAGCAGTTTCACAGGGATACGCTACGAGCAGTACTTC. This gives the protein CASSFTGIRYEQYF.

This chain joins TRBV5-1 and TRBJ1-4; D is possibly TRBD1 (5 bases). Germline V gene data show CDR1 as SGHRS and CDR2 as YFSETQ. This CDR3 region has 14 residues. V was pared by 3 bases and J by 6 bases, with 12 bases between. The CDR3 nucleotides read TGCGCCAGCAGCTGGGACTTAGGGGATGAAAAACTGTTTTTT. Residues: CASSWDLGDEKLFF.

The CDR3 DNA reads as TGCGCCAGCAGCCGCAACCCAGGGCAGCCCCAGCATTTT. Protein sequence: CASSRNPGQPQHF. This chain connects TRBV4-1 to TRBJ1-5, with TRBD1 as a possible D gene (5 bases). Germline V lookup: CDR1 MGHRA, CDR2 YSYEKL. The length of the CDR3 is 13 residues. V dropped 4 bases and J dropped 7 bases, with 11 bases sitting between them.

With respect to this clone: One end of the junction does not line up with germline, which may come from a read error. The J gene is TRBJ1-1, the V gene TRBV30, with D perhaps matching TRBD1 (6 bases). CDR3 length: 10 amino acids. CDR1 is GTSNPN, CDR2 SVGIG, per germline (reference sequence). Here the CDR3 DNA reads TGTGCCTGGAGTGAGCGGGGGCTCCTCTTT. Residues: CAWSERGLLF. The variable domain in full, completed from reference TRBV30 and TRBJ1-1, reads SQTIHQWPATLVQPVGSPLSLECTVEGTSNPNLYWYRQAAGRGLQLLFYSVGIGQISSEVPQNLSASRPQDRQFILSSKKLLLSDSGFYLCAWSERGLLFGQGTRLTVV.

This chain uses TRBV9 with TRBJ2-1, with D hard to call. V lost 3 bases to trimming and J lost 0 bases, with 7 bases between them. CDR1 SGDLS and CDR2 YYNGEE come from the germline V gene. This CDR3 is built from 14 residues. The CDR3 coding sequence is TGTGCCAGCAGCGCCCTCAGCTCCTACAATGAGCAGTTCTTC. Residues: CASSALSSYNEQFF.

V is TRBV18 and J is TRBJ1-4; TRBD1 aligns across 8 bases. Germline loops: CDR1 KGHSH, CDR2 LQKENI. Trimming cost V 5 bases and J 7 bases; bases outside gene matches: 6. The CDR3 is 14 residues long. This chain's CDR3 is CASSATGVAEKLFF. The CDR3 region has the DNA TGTGCCAGCTCAGCGACAGGGGTGGCTGAAAAACTGTTTTTT.